The 4 T cell receptor beta chains in this list originate from one sample, sequenced in a study of T cell repertoires in cytomegalovirus infection. TCRdb reprocessed the reads with MiXCR, giving one entry per CDR3 protein. The sample yields about 490,000 distinct CDR3 sequences, approximately 16% seen once. Material for sequencing was CD8+ T cells from PBMCs. The receptors come from a human donor in good health (CMV status not recorded). Some clones in this sample may be carry-over from other donors' samples.

This clonotype was counted at least ten times. V and J are TRBV7-9 and TRBJ2-2; the D gene could be TRBD1 or TRBD2 (6 bases each). CDR1 and CDR2 (germline): SEHNR, FQNEAQ (reference sequence). V was clipped by 7 bases and J by 7 bases, with 19 bases between them. The CDR3 has 15 amino acids. Written as DNA, the CDR3 is TGTGCCAGCACCGCAACGGGGGCCAGCGGCGGGGAGCTGTTTTTT. Amino acid sequence: CASTATGASGGELFF.

This clonotype was observed many times. The chain is built from TRBV10-3 and TRBJ2-2; TRBD2 aligns across 10 bases. The CDR3 runs to 17 residues. Germline values: CDR1 ENHRY, CDR2 SYGVKD. V lost 3 bases to trimming and J lost 2 bases; unmatched junction nucleotides: 6. The CDR3 spells CAISDNTSGENTGELFF. CDR3 DNA: TGTGCCATCAGTGATAACACTAGCGGGGAAAACACCGGGGAGCTGTTTTTT.

With regard to this clonotype: This may arise from a read error, as a much more abundant clone is one base away. The chain recombines TRBV7-9 with TRBJ2-1; tentative D call: TRBD2 (6 bases). CDR1 SEHNR and CDR2 FQNEAQ come from the germline V gene (reference sequence). This CDR3 has 12 residues. V lost 10 bases and J 7 bases, leaving 14 bases between the germline ends. In nucleotides, the CDR3 is TGTGCCACCTTAGCGGCTAAGAATGAGCAGTTCTTC. This translates into CATLAAKNEQFF.

The rearrangement uses TRBV19 and TRBJ1-2, with 8 bases lining up with TRBD1. From germline, CDR1 is LNHDA and CDR2 SQIVND (reference sequence). This CDR3 region has 13 residues. V trimming: 8 bases; J trimming: 4 bases; junction bases outside the gene matches: 6. The CDR3 DNA reads as TGTGCCAGTGAACAGGGGGGACGCTATGGCTACACCTTC. As protein: CASEQGGRYGYTF.